The text below deals with one T cell receptor beta chain. As yet, its antigen is unknown. A second PCR of about 7 to 12 cycles used a sample-barcoded 5' primer and a J-beta primer mix. TCRdb used MiXCR to reprocess the 5' RACE reads, holding one entry per CDR3 protein. The sample holds about 800,000 distinct CDR3 sequences; about 42% are singletons and the top ten take around 18%. This sample was taken from a study of blood T cells in healthy people across ages. General study results and limits: Estimates based on one million T cells were treated as lower bounds.

Sequencing used blood. The TCR comes from a man at least 80 years old in good health.

The CDR3 spells CASSLMGLYEQYF. The DNA of the CDR3 is TGTGCCAGCAGCTTAATGGGGTTGTACGAGCAGTACTTC. The chain links TRBV7-8 to TRBJ2-7, with D uncertain. V dropped 2 bases and J dropped 4 bases, with 9 bases sitting between them. Germline V gene lookup returns CDR1 SGHVS and CDR2 FQNEAQ. The CDR3 length is 13 residues.